This passage covers 5 T cell receptor beta chains from one sample sequenced in a study of blood T cell repertoires in COVID-19. Produced via immunoSEQ multiplex PCR; TCRdb's table is partial and in-frame only. The sample shows approximately 250,000 clones, approximately 82% of them seen only once. The sample consisted of PBMCs or T cells enriched from blood (not recorded which). Source of these receptors: a man aged 40-50 years who had recovered from COVID-19.

The chain is built from TRBV28 and TRBJ1-2; 7 bases are a match to TRBD1. This CDR3 contains 14 residues. J lost 1 base, V lost 7 bases, and 6 bases had no gene match. Germline CDR1 MDHEN, CDR2 SYDVKM. Here the CDR3 DNA reads TGTGCCAGCACCTCGGGACAGCGTAACTATGGCTACACCTTC. It specifies CASTSGQRNYGYTF.

The chain couples TRBV15 to TRBJ2-7, with D perhaps TRBD1 (5 bases). The CDR3 extends over 14 amino acids. The V gene's germline CDR1 is LNHNV and CDR2 YYDKDF (reference sequence). Trimming removed 2 bases from V and 1 base from J, with 9 bases in between. The DNA for the CDR3 is TGTGCCACCAGCAGAACCAGGGTATCCTACGAGCAGTACTTC. This sequence encodes CATSRTRVSYEQYF.

Many counts were recorded for this clone. V gene TRBV7-8 combines with J gene TRBJ1-1, with D hard to call. Germline V CDR1 and CDR2: SGHVS, FQNEAQ. The CDR3 covers 13 residues. The V end was cut by 2 bases, the J end by 1 base, with 5 bases between. CDR3 sequence: CASSLTGNTEAFF. In nucleotides, the CDR3 is TGTGCCAGCAGCTTAACGGGGAACACTGAAGCTTTCTTT.

The genes are TRBV19 and TRBJ2-1; the D is unclear. This CDR3 spans 17 amino acids. The V end was cut by 5 bases, the J end by 1 base, with 18 bases between. Germline assignment: CDR1 LNHDA and CDR2 SQIVND (reference sequence). The CDR3 loop is CASSLWSRSLSYNEQFF. CDR3 coding DNA: TGTGCCAGTAGTTTGTGGTCCAGATCTCTTTCCTACAATGAGCAGTTCTTC.

The chain links TRBV7-2 to TRBJ1-3; possible D gene TRBD1, 6 bases. The V end was cut by 1 base, the J end by 3 bases, with 10 bases between. This CDR3 region has 15 residues. Germline assignment: CDR1 SGHTA and CDR2 FQGNSA. The CDR3 nucleotides are TGTGCCAGCAGCTTAGGAGGGGGTCTTGGAAACACCATATATTTT. The encoded protein is CASSLGGGLGNTIYF.